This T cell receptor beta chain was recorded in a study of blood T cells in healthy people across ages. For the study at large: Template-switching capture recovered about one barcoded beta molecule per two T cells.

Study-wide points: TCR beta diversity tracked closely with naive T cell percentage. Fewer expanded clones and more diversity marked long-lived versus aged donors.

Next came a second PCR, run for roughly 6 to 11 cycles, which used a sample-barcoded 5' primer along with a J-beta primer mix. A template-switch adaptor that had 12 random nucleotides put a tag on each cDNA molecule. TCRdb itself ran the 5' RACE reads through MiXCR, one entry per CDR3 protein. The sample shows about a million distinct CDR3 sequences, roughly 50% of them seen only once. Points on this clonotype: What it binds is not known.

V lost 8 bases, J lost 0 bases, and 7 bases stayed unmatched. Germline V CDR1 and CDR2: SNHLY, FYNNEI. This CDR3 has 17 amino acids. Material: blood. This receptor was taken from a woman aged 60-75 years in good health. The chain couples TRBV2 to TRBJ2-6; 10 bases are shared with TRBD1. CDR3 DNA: TGTGCCAGCTTTGACAGGGGGCTGTTCTCTGGGGCCAACGTCCTGACTTTC. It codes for CASFDRGLFSGANVLTF.